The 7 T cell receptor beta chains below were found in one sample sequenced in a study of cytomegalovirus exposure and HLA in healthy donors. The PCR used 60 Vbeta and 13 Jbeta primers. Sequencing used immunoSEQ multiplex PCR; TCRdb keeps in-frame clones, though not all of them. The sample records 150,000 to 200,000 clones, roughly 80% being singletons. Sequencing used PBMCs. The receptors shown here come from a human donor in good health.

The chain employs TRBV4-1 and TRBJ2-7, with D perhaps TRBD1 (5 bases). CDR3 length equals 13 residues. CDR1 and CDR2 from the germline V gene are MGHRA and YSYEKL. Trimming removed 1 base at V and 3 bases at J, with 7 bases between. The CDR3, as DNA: TGCGCCAGCAGCCAAGTAGGGGTCTACGAGCAGTACTTC. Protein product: CASSQVGVYEQYF.

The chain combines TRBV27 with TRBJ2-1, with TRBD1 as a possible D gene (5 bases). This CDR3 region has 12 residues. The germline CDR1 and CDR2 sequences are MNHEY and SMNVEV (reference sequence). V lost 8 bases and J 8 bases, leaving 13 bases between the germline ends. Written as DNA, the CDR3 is TGTGCCAGCGGAAGGGGCTGGCATGAGCAGTTCTTC. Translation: CASGRGWHEQFF.

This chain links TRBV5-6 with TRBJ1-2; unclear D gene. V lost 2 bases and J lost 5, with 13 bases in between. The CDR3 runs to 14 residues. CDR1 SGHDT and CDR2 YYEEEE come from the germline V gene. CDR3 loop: CASSLGAQPYGYTF. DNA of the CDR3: TGTGCCAGCAGCTTAGGAGCCCAGCCATATGGCTACACCTTC.

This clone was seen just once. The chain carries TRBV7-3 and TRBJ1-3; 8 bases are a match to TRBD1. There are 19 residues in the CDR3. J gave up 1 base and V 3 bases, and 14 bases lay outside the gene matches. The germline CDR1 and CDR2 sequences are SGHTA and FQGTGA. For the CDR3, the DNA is TGTGCCAGCAGCTTCGAGCCCGGGGCCAGGGGGCTTTCTGGAAACACCATATATTTT. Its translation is CASSFEPGARGLSGNTIYF.

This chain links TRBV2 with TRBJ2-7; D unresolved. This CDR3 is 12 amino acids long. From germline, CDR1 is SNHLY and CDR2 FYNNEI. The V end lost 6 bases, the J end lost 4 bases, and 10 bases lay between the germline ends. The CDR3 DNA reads TGTGCCAGCAGGAGGCCACCGTACGAGCAGTACTTC. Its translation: CASRRPPYEQYF.

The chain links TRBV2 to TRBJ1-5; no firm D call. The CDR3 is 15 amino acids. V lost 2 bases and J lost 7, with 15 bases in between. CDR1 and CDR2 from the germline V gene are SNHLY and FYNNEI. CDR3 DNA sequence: TGTGCCAGCAGTGAAAAGGCAACTACGGGACAGCCCCAGCATTTT. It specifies CASSEKATTGQPQHF.

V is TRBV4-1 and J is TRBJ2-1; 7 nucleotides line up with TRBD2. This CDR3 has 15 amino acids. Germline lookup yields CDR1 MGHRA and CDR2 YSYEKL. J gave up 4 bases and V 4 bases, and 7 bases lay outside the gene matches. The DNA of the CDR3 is TGCGCCAGCAGCCTCGTCACTAGCGAATACAATGAGCAGTTCTTC. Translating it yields CASSLVTSEYNEQFF.